These 3 T cell receptor beta chains were sequenced from one sample in a study of CD8+ T cells in alopecia areata. Alopecia areata patients provided lesional scalp punch biopsies and peripheral blood, both collected for the study. RNA was extracted and reverse transcribed into cDNA as the sequencing template. The repertoire was sequenced with immunoSEQ multiplex PCR; TCRdb's copy has only in-frame clones and lacks some. The table includes roughly 20,000 clones, around 66% detected once. The sample consisted of skin, taken at week 0. These receptors originate from a human donor with alopecia areata.

The rearrangement joins TRBV5-5 to TRBJ2-7; D is unresolved. The germline V gene has CDR1 SGHKS and CDR2 YYEKEE (reference sequence). CDR3 length: 14 residues. Trimming pared 5 bases from V and 2 bases from J, leaving 14 bases between. This CDR3 reads CASSPPAAPYEQYF. The CDR3 bases are TGTGCCAGCAGTCCACCGGCGGCTCCCTACGAGCAGTACTTC.

The rearrangement uses TRBV5-1 and TRBJ2-5; perhaps D is TRBD1 or TRBD2 (5 bases each). The closer fit of TRBJ2-7 to the DNA end suggests the J call may be wrong. The CDR3 totals 16 residues. Looked up from germline, CDR1 is SGHRS and CDR2 is YFSETQ. The CDR3 sequence is CASAPSDGTLPYEQYF. CDR3 nucleotides: TGCGCCAGCGCTCCTTCCGACGGGACCCTCCCCTACGAGCAGTACTTC.

The chain couples TRBV4-3 to TRBJ2-7; tentatively, D is TRBD2 (6 bases). Germline CDR1 reads LGHNA; CDR2 reads YSLEER. Trimming stripped 1 base from V and 2 bases from J, with 12 bases between. The CDR3 has 15 residues. The CDR3 sequence: CASSQATGETYEQYF. CDR3 DNA sequence: TGCGCCAGCAGCCAAGCTACGGGGGAGACCTACGAGCAGTACTTC.